A single sample gave rise to the 27 T cell receptor beta chains below, sequenced in a study of shared clonotypes between healthy human individuals. Naive CD8 cells, CD45RO-negative and positively selected for CCR7, excluded terminally differentiated effector memory CD45RA+ cells. Generated by immunoSEQ multiplex PCR, the TCRdb table keeps only in-frame clones and is missing some. The table shows about 2.1 million clones, with around 93% occurring only once. Input material: naive CD8+ T cells from PBMCs. These receptors were collected from a man between 18 and 29 years old in good health. Some clones in this sample may be carry-over from other donors' samples.

The gene calls are TRBV6-6 and TRBJ1-1; possible D gene TRBD1, 6 bases. The CDR3 is 16 residues long. Between the trimmed V and J ends, which lost 6 bases and 1 base, there was a span of 18 bases. From germline, CDR1 is MNHNY and CDR2 SVGAGI (reference sequence). CDR3 bases: TGTGCCAGCAGAACCTGGACAGTTCCTAAGAACACTGAAGCTTTCTTT. This translates into CASRTWTVPKNTEAFF.

The chain uses TRBV5-4 and TRBJ2-7; 8 positions match TRBD2. V gave up 4 bases and J gave up 2 bases; unmatched junction bases: 5. The CDR3 is made up of 14 amino acids. The germline V gene encodes CDR1 SGHNT and CDR2 YYREEE (reference sequence). The CDR3 DNA follows: TGTGCCAGCAGCCAAATAGCGGGACCCTACGAGCAGTACTTC. It encodes CASSQIAGPYEQYF.

As for this clone: In the same sample, other DNA sequences code for this CDR3. The gene calls are TRBV27 and TRBJ2-5, with 10 positions matching TRBD2. Germline V gene data show CDR1 as MNHEY and CDR2 as SMNVEV (reference sequence). The CDR3 runs to 16 residues. V gave up 0 bases and J gave up 2 bases; unmatched junction bases: 3. CDR3 residues: CASSLSLLAGQETQYF. The CDR3 DNA is TGTGCCAGCAGTTTATCGTTACTAGCGGGGCAAGAGACCCAGTACTTC.

This clone was detected only once. Other nucleotide sequences from this sample produce the same CDR3. The chain uses TRBV18 and TRBJ1-1; 8 nucleotides agree with TRBD1. The germline V gene has CDR1 KGHSH and CDR2 LQKENI. The CDR3 is 14 amino acids. J gave up 2 bases and V 6 bases, and 5 bases lay outside the gene matches. In nucleotides, the CDR3 is TGTGCCAGCTCCCTCGACAGGGGCAACACTGAAGCTTTCTTT. It is translated as CASSLDRGNTEAFF.

Comments on this clone: The same CDR3 also results from other DNA sequences found in this sample. The chain recombines TRBV27 with TRBJ2-7; 9 bases line up with TRBD1. The CDR3 runs to 14 residues. In germline, CDR1 is MNHEY, CDR2 SMNVEV (reference sequence). Trimming removed 2 bases from V and 4 bases from J; junction bases left unmatched: 3. CDR3 nucleotide sequence: TGTGCCAGCAGTTTAGGGACAGGGCCTTACGAGCAGTACTTC. This translates into CASSLGTGPYEQYF.

This clone was detected only once. The germline gene is not matched at one end of the junction; a read error may be the cause. CDR3: CAGSSGDRGAFF. CDR3 DNA: TGTGCCGGCAGCTCGGGTGACCGGGGAGCTTTCTTT. V is TRBV7-6 and J is TRBJ1-1; D is unresolved. Germline V lookup: CDR1 SGHVS, CDR2 FNYEAQ. CDR3 length equals 12 residues.

The rearrangement joins TRBV9 to TRBJ1-1; D may be TRBD1 (6 bases). Per germline, CDR1 SGDLS and CDR2 YYNGEE. V lost 4 bases and J lost 5, with 18 bases in between. This CDR3 contains 15 residues. CDR3 sequence (DNA): TGTGCCAGCAGCCCTACGGGCTCGAGGGGGACTGAAGCTTTCTTT. Its translation: CASSPTGSRGTEAFF.

The V call is TRBV7-2, the J call TRBJ1-5; D is ambiguous. The ends were cut back, 4 bases at V and 7 bases at J, with 17 bases in the middle. Per the germline V gene, CDR1 is SGHTA and CDR2 is FQGNSA. The CDR3 is made up of 15 amino acids. This chain's CDR3 is CASSSPLGRTQPQHF. CDR3 coding DNA: TGTGCCAGCAGCTCGCCCTTGGGGAGGACGCAGCCCCAGCATTTT.

The chain links TRBV27 to TRBJ2-5; 7 bases are a match to TRBD1. CDR1 is MNHEY, CDR2 SMNVEV, per germline (reference sequence). The CDR3 is 15 amino acids. J lost 2 bases, V lost 5 bases, and 8 bases had no gene match. CDR3 sequence (DNA): TGTGCCAGCAGTCCTACCGGGACAGCGCAAGAGACCCAGTACTTC. Protein sequence: CASSPTGTAQETQYF.

The genes are TRBV4-1 and TRBJ2-1; possibly TRBD2 for D (6 bases). The germline V gene has CDR1 MGHRA and CDR2 YSYEKL. The CDR3 totals 13 residues. V gave up 6 bases and J gave up 7 bases, with 13 bases separating them. CDR3 loop: CASREAGRNEQFF. In DNA form, the CDR3 reads TGCGCCAGCAGAGAGGCGGGGAGGAATGAGCAGTTCTTC.

The sample holds one count of this clone. The rearrangement links TRBV6-6 to TRBJ2-7, with D possibly called TRBD1 or TRBD2 (6 bases each). The CDR3 has 13 amino acids. The ends were cut back, 5 bases at V and 7 bases at J, with 15 bases in the middle. From germline, CDR1 is MNHNY and CDR2 SVGAGI (reference sequence). The CDR3 DNA reads TGTGCCAGCAGTCTCGGGGGCCTGGGAGAGCAGTACTTC. This encodes CASSLGGLGEQYF.

The count of this clone is one. The V gene is TRBV28, the J gene TRBJ2-1; D may be TRBD1 or TRBD2 (5 bases each). Looked up from germline, CDR1 is MDHEN and CDR2 is SYDVKM. V shed 8 bases and J shed 5 bases, with 13 bases lying between them. The CDR3 runs to 13 residues. The CDR3: CASRGDIDNEQFF. In nucleotides, the CDR3 is TGTGCCAGCCGGGGCGACATAGACAATGAGCAGTTCTTC.

The chain has TRBV2 and TRBJ2-1; 7 bases are shared with TRBD2. CDR3 length: 14 amino acids. The V and J ends lost 7 bases and 2 bases, in that order; junction bases with no gene match: 5. Germline loops: CDR1 SNHLY, CDR2 FYNNEI. The CDR3 region is CASTSGETYNEQFF. CDR3 coding DNA: TGTGCCAGCACTAGCGGAGAGACCTACAATGAGCAGTTCTTC. Full variable domain (outside the CDR3, taken from reference TRBV2 and TRBJ2-1): EPEVTQTPSHQVTQMGQEVILRCVPISNHLYFYWYRQILGQKVEFLVSFYNNEISEKSEIFDDQFSVERPDGSNFTLKIRSTKLEDSAMYFCASTSGETYNEQFFGPGTRLTVL.

The CDR3: CASNPTGPMNTEAFF. For the CDR3, the DNA is TGTGCCAGCAATCCGACAGGCCCAATGAACACTGAAGCTTTCTTT. The J gene is TRBJ1-1, the V gene TRBV27; TRBD1 is a possible D gene (6 bases). Germline assignment: CDR1 MNHEY and CDR2 SMNVEV (reference sequence). The length of the CDR3 is 15 residues. Deletions cut 7 bases from V and 0 bases from J, with 15 bases between.

The chain is built from TRBV11-3 and TRBJ2-1; tentative D call: TRBD2 (5 bases). In germline, CDR1 is SGHNT, CDR2 YENEEA. The CDR3 extends over 15 amino acids. V was pared by 1 base and J by 5 bases, with 12 bases between. The CDR3 protein is CASSLASRADNEQFF. The DNA for the CDR3 is TGTGCCAGCAGCTTAGCGTCCCGAGCGGACAATGAGCAGTTCTTC.

V and J are TRBV11-2 and TRBJ2-5; 15 bases fit TRBD2. The V gene's germline CDR1 is SGHAT and CDR2 FQNNGV. The CDR3 covers 16 residues. V lost 6 bases and J lost 2; bases outside the gene matches: 4. The CDR3 loop is CASRIGTSGGQETQYF. The CDR3 DNA is TGTGCCAGCAGGATCGGGACTAGCGGGGGGCAAGAGACCCAGTACTTC.

The V call is TRBV7-2, the J call TRBJ2-1; 12 bases map to TRBD2. Germline V gene data show CDR1 as SGHTA and CDR2 as FQGNSA. V lost 4 bases to trimming and J lost 7 bases; unmatched junction nucleotides: 5. There are 15 residues in the CDR3. CDR3 DNA: TGTGCCAGCAGCTCCCGACTAGCGGGAGCTAATGAGCAGTTCTTC. It is translated as CASSSRLAGANEQFF.

The chain carries TRBV27 and TRBJ2-5; 7 bases match TRBD1. CDR1 and CDR2 (germline): MNHEY, SMNVEV (reference sequence). This CDR3 has 13 amino acids. V lost 5 bases to trimming and J lost 4 bases; unmatched junction nucleotides: 4. The CDR3 spells CASSPRQGETQYF. CDR3 in DNA: TGTGCCAGCAGTCCACGACAGGGAGAGACCCAGTACTTC.

This chain uses TRBV27 with TRBJ1-2; D is undetermined. With 2 bases removed from V and 0 bases from J, the gap between germline ends came to 7 bases. The germline gives CDR1 MNHEY, CDR2 SMNVEV (reference sequence). This CDR3 spans 14 amino acids. CDR3 protein: CASSLMGTNYGYTF. DNA of the CDR3: TGTGCCAGCAGTTTAATGGGCACTAACTATGGCTACACCTTC.

The CDR3 protein is CASSVGVVTGLTGELFF. Here the CDR3 DNA reads TGTGCCAGCAGTGTTGGTGTAGTAACAGGGTTAACCGGGGAGCTGTTTTTT. This sequence joins TRBV2 and TRBJ2-2, with D possibly TRBD1 on 6 matching bases. This CDR3 region has 17 residues. The germline CDR1 and CDR2 sequences are SNHLY and FYNNEI. V was clipped by 4 bases and J by 5 bases, with 20 bases between them.

The chain combines TRBV5-5 with TRBJ1-5, with 7 bases fitting TRBD1. Germline V gene data show CDR1 as SGHKS and CDR2 as YYEKEE (reference sequence). Germline trimming cut 1 base from V and 2 bases from J; bases unmatched to any gene: 9. This CDR3 has 17 amino acids. The CDR3 region has the DNA TGTGCCAGCAGCTTGTATTGGTCAGGGGGTGGCAATCAGCCCCAGCATTTT. Protein: CASSLYWSGGGNQPQHF. The full variable domain, rest sourced from reference TRBV5-5 and TRBJ1-5, is DAGVTQSPTHLIKTRGQQVTLRCSPISGHKSVSWYQQVLGQGPQFIFQYYEKEERGRGNFPDRFSARQFPNYSSELNVNALLLGDSALYLCASSLYWSGGGNQPQHFGDGTRLSIL.

V usage is TRBV30 and J usage is TRBJ2-3; 10 nucleotides agree with TRBD2. After removal of 0 bases from V and 5 bases from J, the junction contained 11 bases not matched to a gene. Germline lookup yields CDR1 GTSNPN and CDR2 SVGIG (reference sequence). The CDR3 consists of 17 residues. The CDR3: CAWSVGVLAGVKDTQYF. DNA for the CDR3: TGTGCCTGGAGTGTAGGAGTCCTAGCGGGAGTTAAAGATACGCAGTATTTT.

About this clone: Additional DNA sequences in this sample encode the identical CDR3. The chain combines TRBV27 with TRBJ2-7; the D is unclear. The CDR3 extends over 13 amino acids. V was trimmed by 3 bases and J by 0 bases, leaving 6 bases between them. CDR1 is MNHEY and CDR2 is SMNVEV in the germline V gene (reference sequence). The CDR3 nucleotides read TGTGCCAGCAGTTTCTCTACCTCCTACGAGCAGTACTTC. Protein product: CASSFSTSYEQYF.

A single count supports this clone. The chain combines TRBV25-1 with TRBJ1-2; no reliable D call. The V gene's germline CDR1 is MGHDK and CDR2 SYGVNS. The CDR3 loop spans 12 amino acids. V was cut by 8 bases and J by 2 bases, with 9 bases left in between. CDR3 nucleotides: TGTGCCAGCTTTATCAGCAACTATGGCTACACCTTC. Translated: CASFISNYGYTF.

The rearrangement joins TRBV27 to TRBJ1-1; TRBD1 might be the D (5 bases). Germline assignment: CDR1 MNHEY and CDR2 SMNVEV (reference sequence). V was pared by 3 bases and J by 7 bases, with 15 bases between. The CDR3 length is 14 residues. The CDR3, as DNA: TGTGCCAGCAGTTTGGCGCAGGGCATAAATGAAGCTTTCTTT. It specifies CASSLAQGINEAFF.

The chain links TRBV15 to TRBJ1-1; no clear D gene. V dropped 4 bases and J dropped 4 bases, with 10 bases sitting between them. The germline CDR1 and CDR2 sequences are LNHNV and YYDKDF (reference sequence). This CDR3 is 13 amino acids long. Here the CDR3 DNA reads TGTGCCACCAGCACAGTTCTGGTCACTGAAGCTTTCTTT. Protein: CATSTVLVTEAFF.

Turning to this clone: The sample contains more than one DNA sequence encoding this CDR3. The V and J genes are TRBV29-1 and TRBJ1-2; maybe TRBD1 (5 bases). CDR1 SQVTM and CDR2 ANQGSEA come from the germline V gene. The V and J ends lost 4 bases and 2 bases respectively, with 8 bases between them. This CDR3 is 12 amino acids long. The CDR3 loop reads CSVGDGNYGYTF. The CDR3 DNA is TGCAGCGTTGGGGACGGCAACTATGGCTACACCTTC.